This TCR beta chain was sequenced for a study of T cells in Graves' hyperthyroidism and ophthalmopathy. The CDR3 is made up of 13 amino acids. Trimming stripped 7 bases from V and 2 bases from J, with 10 bases between. The V gene's germline CDR1 is SGHDN and CDR2 FVKESK. TCR beta CDR3 regions were amplified from RNA. With the HTBI primer set, the TCR CDR3 went through a first round of RT-PCR. TCRdb independently ran MiXCR on the multiplex PCR reads; one entry per CDR3 protein. The repertoire holds around 450,000 distinct CDR3 sequences, with roughly 15% as singletons. Patients aged 18 to 65 had newly diagnosed hyperthyroidism of under 2 months' duration.

The material sequenced was blood. This sequence originates from a woman aged 18-30 years with Graves' hyperthyroidism. The rearrangement links TRBV14 to TRBJ2-3; unclear D gene. The CDR3 protein is CASTAALTDTQYF. The CDR3 DNA reads as TGTGCCAGCACGGCGGCACTCACAGATACGCAGTATTTT.